This T cell receptor (beta chain) was profiled in a study of cytomegalovirus exposure and HLA in healthy donors. Whole-study findings and limits: The sole available immune exposure information was CMV serostatus. In a later analysis, TCR beta V- and J-gene trimming was associated with a missense DCLRE1C variant. Common viral pathogens seemed, in a later analysis, to connect with several of the most significant clusters.

Turning to this clone: Its antigen is as yet unknown.

The primer mix had 60 Vbeta and 13 Jbeta primers. Assay used: immunoSEQ multiplex PCR; TCRdb lists only in-frame clones, some missing. The sample holds some 150,000 clones, approximately 80% seen once. The V gene's germline CDR1 is SGHRS and CDR2 YFSETQ. The CDR3 totals 14 residues. After removal of 0 bases from V and 5 bases from J, the junction contained 4 bases not matched to a gene. The sequence derives from a man aged 25 to 45 in good health and CMV-seropositive. The specimen was PBMCs. This chain links TRBV5-1 with TRBJ2-7; 8 bases fit TRBD1. The CDR3 region is CASSLGDRGNEQYF. CDR3 DNA: TGCGCCAGCAGCTTGGGCGACAGGGGTAACGAGCAGTACTTC.